The 7 T cell receptor beta chains listed next were all sequenced from one sample in a study of shared clonotypes between healthy human individuals. Naivety among CD8 cells was defined by CD45RO negativity and positive CCR7 selection, thereby excluding terminally differentiated effector memory CD45RA+ cells. Here immunoSEQ multiplex PCR was the method, and the copy in TCRdb shows in-frame clones only, minus some. The sample consists of roughly 890,000 clones, more than 85% of them appearing once. The sample was naive CD8+ T cells sorted from blood. These receptors came from a young man in good health.

This rearrangement joins TRBV4-1 to TRBJ1-2; possible D gene TRBD1, 5 bases. Trimming pared 3 bases from V and 8 bases from J, leaving 16 bases between. The CDR3 totals 14 residues. CDR1 is MGHRA, CDR2 YSYEKL, per germline. CDR3 nucleotide sequence: TGCGCCAGCAGCCACCCATTGGGGGAAGGAGGCTACACCTTC. It yields the protein CASSHPLGEGGYTF.

V and J are TRBV9 and TRBJ2-1; 9 nucleotides line up with TRBD2. The length of the CDR3 is 15 residues. The germline CDR1 and CDR2 sequences are SGDLS and YYNGEE. Trimming cost V 4 bases and J 2 bases; bases outside gene matches: 4. The CDR3 sequence: CASSNSGGTYNEQFF. The CDR3 DNA sequence: TGTGCCAGCAGCAATAGCGGGGGAACCTACAATGAGCAGTTCTTC. The full variable domain, with the rest looked up from reference TRBV9 and TRBJ2-1, is DSGVTQTPKHLITATGQRVTLRCSPRSGDLSVYWYQQSLDQGLQFLIQYYNGEERAKGNILERFSAQQFPDLHSELNLSSLELGDSALYFCASSNSGGTYNEQFFGPGTRLTVL.

V usage is TRBV6-1 and J usage is TRBJ1-5, with unresolved D. Germline assignment: CDR1 MNHNS and CDR2 SASEGT. The CDR3 loop spans 14 amino acids. The V gene lost 1 base and the J gene lost 4 bases, with 8 bases spanning the gap. CDR3 bases: TGTGCCAGCAGTGAAGGTTCGAGAAATCAGCCCCAGCATTTT. This translates into CASSEGSRNQPQHF.

As for this clone: The identical CDR3 is also encoded by other nucleotide sequences in the sample. The chain carries TRBV2 and TRBJ1-5; no clear D gene. This CDR3 contains 14 residues. Trimming took off 5 bases at V and 0 bases at J, with 8 bases between the two ends. Germline CDR1 is SNHLY and CDR2 is FYNNEI. In DNA, the CDR3 is TGTGCCAGCAGTCCCGGAGATAGCAATCAGCCCCAGCATTTT. Translation: CASSPGDSNQPQHF.

This chain connects TRBV7-9 to TRBJ2-1; the D is unclear. Trimming took off 1 base at V and 8 bases at J, with 15 bases between the two ends. This CDR3 is 15 amino acids long. CDR1 SEHNR and CDR2 FQNEAQ come from the germline V gene (reference sequence). The CDR3 nucleotides read TGTGCCAGCAGCTTAGAGAGAGCGCCCAACGATGAGCAGTTCTTC. This sequence encodes CASSLERAPNDEQFF.

This chain joins TRBV9 and TRBJ2-7; the D is unclear. Between the trimmed V and J ends, which lost 4 bases and 2 bases, there was a span of 16 bases. Germline values: CDR1 SGDLS, CDR2 YYNGEE. The CDR3 covers 15 residues. The CDR3 DNA follows: TGTGCCAGCAGCATCAACAGCGTGGGTACCTACGAGCAGTACTTC. It translates to CASSINSVGTYEQYF.

This clone has just a few counts. The V gene is TRBV14, the J gene TRBJ2-5, with TRBD1 matching 8 bases. The V gene end was trimmed by 1 base and the J gene end by 4 bases; junction bases not matched to a gene: 11. In germline, CDR1 is SGHDN, CDR2 FVKESK. The CDR3 has 17 amino acids. The CDR3 spells CASSQADQGATGETQYF. The CDR3 region has the DNA TGTGCCAGCAGCCAAGCTGACCAGGGGGCCACGGGAGAGACCCAGTACTTC. Looking up the rest from reference TRBV14 and TRBJ2-5 gives the full variable domain: EAGVTQFPSHSVIEKGQTVTLRCDPISGHDNLYWYRRVMGKEIKFLLHFVKESKQDESGMPNNRFLAERTGGTYSTLKVQPAELEDSGVYFCASSQADQGATGETQYFGPGTRLLVL.